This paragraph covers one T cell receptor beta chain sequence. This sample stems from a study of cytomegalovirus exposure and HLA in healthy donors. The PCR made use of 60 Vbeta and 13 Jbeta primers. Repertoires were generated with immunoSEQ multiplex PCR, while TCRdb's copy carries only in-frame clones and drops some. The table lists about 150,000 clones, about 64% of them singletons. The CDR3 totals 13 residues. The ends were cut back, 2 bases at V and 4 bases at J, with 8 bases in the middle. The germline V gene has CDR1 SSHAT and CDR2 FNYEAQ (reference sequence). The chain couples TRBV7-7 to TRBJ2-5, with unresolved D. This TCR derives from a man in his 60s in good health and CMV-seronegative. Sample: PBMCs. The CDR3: CASSLTMAETQYF. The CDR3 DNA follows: TGTGCCAGCAGCTTAACCATGGCAGAGACCCAGTACTTC. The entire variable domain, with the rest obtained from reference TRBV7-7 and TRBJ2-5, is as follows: GAGVSQSPRYKVTKRGQDVTLRCDPISSHATLYWYQQALGQGPEFLTYFNYEAQPDKSGLPSDRFSAERPEGSISTLTIQRTEQRDSAMYRCASSLTMAETQYFGPGTRLLVL.